A selection of T cell receptor beta chains follows, all from one sample in a study of response to subunit inactivated influenza vaccine. TCRdb re-derived calls from the RT-PCR reads in MiXCR, one entry per CDR3 protein. The table records about 700,000 distinct CDR3 sequences, around 13% of them present only once. The sample in question was PBMCs from blood, obtained roughly 15 days before vaccination. These receptors were taken from a man aged 50 to 59 who received an inactivated influenza vaccine. Both conserved end residues are part of each CDR3. The D gene is left open where the match is weak. Not all rows give a size; the values are once, few, many and, for expanded clones, a class.

.,14,TRBD2,TRBJ2-1,TRBV28,TGTGCCAGCATCAGCGGGGGGATATACAATGAGCAGTTCTTC,CASISGGIYNEQFF
few,15,TRBD1,TRBJ1-3,TRBV29-1,TGCAGCGTTGGGCAGGGGGCTAGCTCTGGAAACACCATATATTTT,CSVGQGASSGNTIYF
many,11,.,TRBJ1-2,TRBV20-1,TGCAGTCCGAGACAGCCCTCTTATCACACCTTC,CSPRQPSYHTF
.,14,TRBD1,TRBJ2-5,TRBV2,TGTGCCAGCCAGCTCGGGACAGCCCAAGAGACCCAGTACTTC,CASQLGTAQETQYF
.,13,.,TRBJ2-7,TRBV20-1,TGCAGTGCTAGAGACGACAGCTCCTACGAGCAGTACTTC,CSARDDSSYEQYF
few,15,.,TRBJ1-6,TRBV9,TGTGCCAGCAGCCAGCAGGGCAGGGGTAATTCACCCCTCCACTTT,CASSQQGRGNSPLHF
.,12,.,TRBJ2-1,TRBV20-1,TGCAGTGCTAGAGCAGGGATAAATGAGCAGTTCTTC,CSARAGINEQFF
.,16,.,TRBJ2-6,TRBV20-1,TGCAGTGCAGGCAAATCCCCGAGCTCTGGGGCCAACGTCCTGACTTTC,CSAGKSPSSGANVLTF
few,14,.,TRBJ2-7,TRBV20-1,TGCAGTGCTAGAGCCCCCGTTGGGACTTCCGAGCAGTACTTC,CSARAPVGTSEQYF
.,16,TRBD2,TRBJ2-2,TRBV9,TGTGCCAGCAGCGTAGGGGGTAGCGGGAGCACCGGGGAGCTGTTTTTT,CASSVGGSGSTGELFF
.,13,.,TRBJ2-5,TRBV5-4,TGTGCCAGCAGCCAGAAGGGGACAACCTCCCAGTACTTC,CASSQKGTTSQYF
few,15,TRBD2,TRBJ2-7,TRBV7-8,TGTGCCAGCAGTAGAGAGCTAGCGGGACCGTACGAGCAGTACTTC,CASSRELAGPYEQYF
.,17,.,TRBJ2-7,TRBV3-1,TGTGCCAGCAGTATGGCACAGGGCAATGTTTTCTCCTACGAGCAGTACTTC,CASSMAQGNVFSYEQYF
.,14,.,TRBJ1-5,TRBV10-3,TGTGCCATCAGTTCGGACAGTCAGAATCAGCCCCAGCATTTT,CAISSDSQNQPQHF
few,13,.,TRBJ2-1,TRBV7-3,TGTGCCAGCAGCCCTCGGGCTAGCAATGAGCAGTTCTTC,CASSPRASNEQFF
.,14,.,TRBJ1-1,TRBV5-1,TGCGCCAGCAGCTCACAGGGAGGAGACACTGAAGCTTTCTTT,CASSSQGGDTEAFF
many,14,.,TRBJ2-2,TRBV7-6,TGTGCCAGCAGCTTAAGCCAGGGTGTGGGGGAGCTGTTTTTT,CASSLSQGVGELFF
few,20,TRBD1,TRBJ1-5,TRBV5-1,TGCGCCAGCAGCTTCTGGACCGGGACAGGGGTGAAAAATGGCAATCAGCCCCAGCATTTT,CASSFWTGTGVKNGNQPQHF
.,18,TRBD2,TRBJ2-5,TRBV28,TGTGCCAGCAGTCCGCCGGGACTAGCGGGGGGGTACCAAGAGACCCAGTACTTC,CASSPPGLAGGYQETQYF
.,15,TRBD2,TRBJ2-1,TRBV5-5,TGTGCCAGCAGACCAATAGCGGGGGCCTACAATGAGCAGTTCTTC,CASRPIAGAYNEQFF
.,12,.,TRBJ2-2,TRBV20-1,TGCAGTGCTAGTTTGGGCACCGGGGAGCTGTTTTTT,CSASLGTGELFF
.,13,.,TRBJ1-5,TRBV7-9,TGTGCCAGCAGCTTAGGAGTATATCAGCCCCAGCATTTT,CASSLGVYQPQHF
few,15,TRBD2,TRBJ2-7,TRBV28,TGTGCCAGCAGTACAGCTAGCGGGGCGACCTACGAGCAGTACTTC,CASSTASGATYEQYF
.,13,TRBD1,TRBJ2-7,TRBV30,TGTGCCTGGGTATTCGGACAGGGCCACGAGCAGTACTTC,CAWVFGQGHEQYF
many,13,.,TRBJ2-7,TRBV27,TGTGCCAGCAGTTTAATGGGACGAGGTGATTTAGACTTC,CASSLMGRGDLDF
.,16,TRBD2,TRBJ2-1,TRBV5-6,TGTGCCAGCTCATCAGTCCTAGCGGGAGGGCCGGGGGAGCAGTTCTTC,CASSSVLAGGPGEQFF
.,12,TRBD2,TRBJ2-1,TRBV29-1,TGCAGCGCGGGGGGGCAGGTCTACGGGCAGTTCTTC,CSAGGQVYGQFF
few,14,.,TRBJ1-5,TRBV6-1,TGTGCCAGCAGAGCTGACAGTAGCAATCAGCCCCAGCATTTT,CASRADSSNQPQHF
few,14,.,TRBJ1-5,TRBV20-1,TGCAGTGCTAGAGGGGACACACGGGATCAGCCCCAGCATTTT,CSARGDTRDQPQHF